The source of this T cell receptor (beta chain) is a study of blood T cell repertoires in COVID-19. Study background: There were acute and convalescent COVID-19 samples, and they came from the United States, Italy and Spain.

V gave up 3 bases and J gave up 8 bases; unmatched junction bases: 9. CDR3 length: 14 amino acids. CDR1 is GTSNPN and CDR2 is SVGIG in the germline V gene (reference sequence). TCRdb's copy holds only in-frame clones and misses some; the assay was immunoSEQ multiplex PCR. The data contain more than 65,000 clones, approximately 75% of them singletons. Sequenced input: peripheral blood. The TCR originated in a woman in her sixties or seventies with acute or convalescent COVID-19. This chain joins TRBV30 and TRBJ1-4; 7 bases match TRBD1. The CDR3 loop reads CAWRETGTIEKLFF. The CDR3 DNA is TGTGCCTGGAGAGAGACAGGGACAATAGAAAAACTGTTTTTT.